The T cell receptor beta chain described here comes from a study of T-cell memory formation after mild COVID-19. Broader study findings: Contracting CD8+ clones were enriched in EMRA, CD4+ mainly in CM and EM.

TCRalpha and TCRbeta libraries used 5'RACE with constant-segment primers and UMIs. TCRdb ran MiXCR on the 5' RACE reads and lists one entry per CDR3 protein. Among fewer than 500,000 distinct CDR3 sequences listed, roughly 25% were seen once. With regard to this clonotype: Its antigen is unidentified.

The receptor's source is an adult woman who had mild COVID-19 (a few samples of this study predate the infection). Cell type and time point are not known. Sample: PBMCs or a T cell subset sorted from them (not recorded which).

The CDR3 region has the DNA TGCAGCGTTGTCGAGGGGGTCTCGGAAGAGACCCAGTACTTC. Its protein is CSVVEGVSEETQYF. The genes are TRBV29-1 and TRBJ2-5; a possible D gene is TRBD1 (6 bases). The CDR3 is 14 residues long. Germline CDR1 is SQVTM and CDR2 is ANQGSEA. The V end was cut by 4 bases, the J end by 3 bases, with 15 bases between.